This TCR beta chain was sequenced during a study of cytomegalovirus exposure and HLA in healthy donors. Primers: 60 Vbeta forward and 13 Jbeta reverse. TCRdb keeps only in-frame clones here, not all; method: immunoSEQ multiplex PCR. Here the sample spans 77,000 or so clones, around 81% being singletons. The J segment lost 9 bases and the V segment lost 4 bases, leaving 15 bases of the junction unmatched. Germline CDR1 LNHDA, CDR2 SQIVND (reference sequence). The CDR3 runs to 17 residues. Sequencing was done on a sample of PBMCs. The chain links TRBV19 to TRBJ2-1; 10 bases align to TRBD2. The sequence was obtained from a middle-aged man in good health and CMV-seronegative. The CDR3 nucleotides are TGTGCCAGTAGTACAAGCGGGAGGGCCCTCGACAGAGGTGAGCAGTTCTTC. This gives the protein CASSTSGRALDRGEQFF.